This is a list of T cell receptor beta chains from one sample in a study of cytomegalovirus exposure and HLA in healthy donors. Sequenced by immunoSEQ multiplex PCR; TCRdb stores in-frame clones only, minus some. The table lists fewer than 250,000 clones, nearly 80% of them singletons. Sequencing used PBMCs. These TCRs come from a man aged 18 to 30 in good health and CMV-seronegative. CDR3s include the opening cysteine and the closing phenylalanine or tryptophan. D genes are given only for firm matches. Clone size is stated in some rows and not others, as once, few, many or a class when expanded.

d_call j_call v_call clone_size cdr3_nt cdr3_aa
NA TRBJ2-2 TRBV27 NA TGTGCCAGCACCTGGCAGAACACCGGGGAGCTGTTTTTT CASTWQNTGELFF
TRBD1 TRBJ1-2 TRBV7-9 few TGTGCCAGCAGCTTACCAGGGGGCCGTGGCTACACCTTC CASSLPGGRGYTF
NA TRBJ2-3 TRBV18 few TGTGCCAGCTCACTGAGGCAAACAGATACGCAGTATTTT CASSLRQTDTQYF
NA TRBJ1-5 TRBV6-5 NA TGTGCCAGCAGCCCCGCAGGGATCAGCAATCAGCCCCAGCATTTT CASSPAGISNQPQHF
NA TRBJ1-5 TRBV6-5 once TGTGCCAGCAAACCGGGACACCATAGCAATCAGCCCCAGCATTTT CASKPGHHSNQPQHF
NA TRBJ2-3 TRBV25-1 NA TGTGCCAGCAGTTGGGGGGGCACAGATACGCAGTATTTT CASSWGGTDTQYF
TRBD2 TRBJ2-1 TRBV4-3 NA TGCGCCAGCAGCCCTAGACTAGCGGGTTCCTACAATGAGCAGTTCTTC CASSPRLAGSYNEQFF
NA TRBJ2-3 TRBV2 NA TGTGCCAGCAGTGAAGCACAACAGGAAAGCACAGATACGCAGTATTTT CASSEAQQESTDTQYF
TRBD2 TRBJ2-1 TRBV2 NA TGTGCCAGCAGCGAGGGTAGCTTCGGGACTAGCGGGGGGAATGAGCAGTTCTTC CASSEGSFGTSGGNEQFF
NA TRBJ2-3 TRBV9 NA TGTGCCAGCAGCGTAGTAGGGGGTGTGTGGGATACGCAGTATTTT CASSVVGGVWDTQYF